Listed below are T cell receptor beta chains from one sample, sequenced in a study of breast tumors, draining lymph nodes, adjacent tissues. TCRdb reprocessed the multiplex PCR reads via MiXCR and lists one record per CDR3 protein. There are some 100,000 distinct CDR3 sequences in the sample; 21% occur only once, and around 1.2% lies in the top ten. Sample: axillary lymph node tissue. These receptors originate from a female donor with breast cancer. Some clones in this sample may be carry-over from other donors' samples. Both conserved end residues are part of each CDR3. Fields, in order: clone size, J gene, V gene, CDR3 protein. Rows give clone size only sometimes, using once, few, many, or a class for an expanded clone.

many	TRBJ1-5	TRBV6-1	CASSESWGNQPQHF
-	TRBJ1-6	TRBV2	CASSDGVRGMNPPLHF
many	TRBJ2-3	TRBV5-8	CASSPGVGVGADTQYF
many	TRBJ2-7	TRBV7-3	CASSLGSGTGAYEQYF
-	TRBJ1-1	TRBV15	CATSSSRGVNTEAFF
many	TRBJ1-5	TRBV6-6	CASSFGRGHRYENQPQHF
-	TRBJ1-6	TRBV3-1	CASTPGHDNSPPHF
many	TRBJ2-1	TRBV5-4	CASSPGLEHEQFF
-	TRBJ2-4	TRBV27	CASRGQGESIQYF
many	TRBJ2-5	TRBV20-1	CSARRGQETQYF
many	TRBJ2-5	TRBV9	CASSVGALSGSQETQYF